This TCR beta chain appears in the sequencing data of a study of shared clonotypes between healthy human individuals. Profiling relied on immunoSEQ multiplex PCR, and the TCRdb table lists in-frame clones only, not all of them. This repertoire shows 1,400,000 or so clones, approximately 98.5% found once; its top ten account for approximately 0.38%. Comment on this clone: What it binds is not known. Other DNA sequences in the same sample also yield this CDR3.

Study-wide points: Larger estimated richness was generally recorded for naive subsets relative to memory subsets.

The CDR3 sequence is 13 residues long. Trimming removed 2 bases from V and 2 bases from J, with 7 bases in between. Germline CDR1 is SGDLS and CDR2 is YYNGEE. This chain uses TRBV9 with TRBJ2-5, with D hard to call. Sequences were obtained from naive CD4+ T cells sorted from blood. Specified subset: CD45RA+ positively selected. The receptor comes from a man aged 30-40 years in good health. The CDR3 loop reads CASSVRLQETQYF. The CDR3 DNA is TGTGCCAGCAGCGTTAGGCTTCAAGAGACCCAGTACTTC. Based on the CDR3 plus reference TRBV9 and TRBJ2-5, the full variable domain is DSGVTQTPKHLITATGQRVTLRCSPRSGDLSVYWYQQSLDQGLQFLIQYYNGEERAKGNILERFSAQQFPDLHSELNLSSLELGDSALYFCASSVRLQETQYFGPGTRLLVL.